These 8 T cell receptor beta chains originate from one sample sequenced in a study of cytomegalovirus exposure and HLA in healthy donors. The PCR employed 60 Vbeta primers together with 13 Jbeta primers. The protocol was immunoSEQ multiplex PCR, while the TCRdb copy is restricted to in-frame clones and leaves out a portion. Among approximately 50,000 clones, 80% were seen once, and the ten largest hold 8.1%. The specimen sequenced was PBMCs. These TCRs come from a man aged 30 to 39 in good health and CMV-seropositive.

This chain uses TRBV19 with TRBJ1-1, with 7 bases fitting TRBD1. Trimming removed 5 bases from V and 0 bases from J; junction bases left unmatched: 3. The length of the CDR3 is 14 residues. Germline V gives CDR1 LNHDA, CDR2 SQIVND (reference sequence). The CDR3 loop reads CASSVQGLNTEAFF. The DNA for the CDR3 is TGTGCCAGTAGTGTACAGGGGTTGAACACTGAAGCTTTCTTT.

This clone was counted once. The chain employs TRBV18 and TRBJ1-2; D is uncertain. This CDR3 has 12 residues. Trimming took 2 bases from V and 9 from J, leaving 10 bases between them. Germline assignment: CDR1 KGHSH and CDR2 LQKENI. The DNA for the CDR3 is TGTGCCAGCTCACCAGAGGCGCCGAGCTACACCTTC. Its protein is CASSPEAPSYTF.

CDR3 nucleotides: TGTGCCAGTAGTCGAGGGACAGGGTATGGCTACACCTTC. Protein sequence: CASSRGTGYGYTF. The chain is built from TRBV19 and TRBJ1-2; 9 bases line up with TRBD1. Germline CDR1 reads LNHDA; CDR2 reads SQIVND (reference sequence). This CDR3 has 13 residues. V shed 5 bases and J 5 bases; nucleotides not matched to a gene: 3.

This clone has a handful of counts. The V call is TRBV6-5, the J call TRBJ1-2; 8 nucleotides line up with TRBD1. This CDR3 region has 15 residues. Germline loops: CDR1 MNHEY, CDR2 SVGAGI. The ends lost 5 bases at V and 7 bases at J; junction bases unmatched: 12. The CDR3 loop is CASSALTGEKGGYTF. In DNA form, the CDR3 reads TGTGCCAGCAGTGCATTGACAGGGGAAAAAGGTGGCTACACCTTC.

The chain links TRBV5-4 to TRBJ1-3; TRBD1 aligns across 9 bases. Germline V gives CDR1 SGHNT, CDR2 YYREEE (reference sequence). This CDR3 comprises 15 residues. V trimming: 4 bases; J trimming: 4 bases; junction bases outside the gene matches: 6. The CDR3 coding sequence is TGTGCCAGCAGCCTTATGACAGGGGGGGGAAACACCATATATTTT. Its translation: CASSLMTGGGNTIYF.

J is TRBJ2-3 and V is TRBV27; 11 bases agree with TRBD1. CDR1 and CDR2 (germline): MNHEY, SMNVEV (reference sequence). Trimming took 6 bases from V and 4 from J; bases not matched to a gene: 6. This CDR3 contains 15 residues. CDR3 sequence (DNA): TGTGCCAGCAGGAGTTTGGGACAGGGGGCAGATACGCAGTATTTT. This encodes CASRSLGQGADTQYF.

The chain has TRBV4-1 and TRBJ2-7, with 8 positions matching TRBD2. V dropped 4 bases and J dropped 3; count of bases not matched to a gene: 8. Germline V lookup: CDR1 MGHRA, CDR2 YSYEKL. The CDR3 has 15 amino acids. CDR3 DNA: TGCGCCAGCAGCCCTGTTAGCGGGGACTACTACGAGCAGTACTTC. Translation gives CASSPVSGDYYEQYF.

This chain joins TRBV7-9 and TRBJ2-5, with 10 bases fitting TRBD1. Germline CDR1 is SEHNR and CDR2 is FQNEAQ (reference sequence). Germline trimming cut 5 bases from V and 1 base from J; bases unmatched to any gene: 4. The CDR3 loop spans 15 amino acids. The CDR3 coding sequence is TGTGCCAGCAGCCCCGGGACAGGGGTCCAAGAGACCCAGTACTTC. It specifies CASSPGTGVQETQYF.